One sample yielded the 5 T cell receptor beta chains listed below, sequenced in a study of human T cells and chemical hapten exposure. One entry per CDR3 protein results from TCRdb running MiXCR on the RACE reads. The sample contains some 380,000 distinct CDR3 sequences, 4.8% of which appear only once. The time point here: patch test 1, 2 weeks after DPC sensitization. Treatment: therapeutic diphenylcyclopropenone sensitization with weekly scalp DPC. Sequenced here: whole blood, sampled in connection with sensitization to the hapten diphenylcyclopropenone (DPC). The receptors shown here come from a woman in her fifties or sixties with alopecia areata. Some clones in this sample may be carry-over from other donors' samples.

To note about this clonotype: One end of the junction is discordant with germline, which a read error may explain. The V call is TRBV7-8, the J call TRBJ2-7, with D unresolved. This CDR3 region has 11 residues. CDR1 is SGHVS and CDR2 is FQNEAQ in the germline V gene. The CDR3 bases are TGCTTATCTGGCACCCACTACGAGCAGTACTTC. Translation: CLSGTHYEQYF.

This clonotype has just a few counts. The chain combines TRBV7-2 with TRBJ1-2; no firm D call. The CDR3 runs 14 residues. Germline CDR1 is SGHTA and CDR2 is FQGNSA. Between the trimmed V and J ends, which lost 1 base and 8 bases, there was a span of 14 bases. The CDR3 nucleotides are TGTGCCAGCAGCTTAGTCGACGGGGAATGGGGCTACACCTTC. Translated: CASSLVDGEWGYTF. The whole variable domain, filled in from reference TRBV7-2 and TRBJ1-2, reads GAGVSQSPSNKVTEKGKDVELRCDPISGHTALYWYRQSLGQGLEFLIYFQGNSAPDKSGLPSDRFSAERTGGSVSTLTIQRTQQEDSAVYLCASSLVDGEWGYTFGSGTRLTVV.

This clonotype has only a few counts. CDR3 nucleotide sequence: TGTGCCAGCAGTTTATCGAGAGGGATGTCCTACGAGCAGTACTTC. Translated: CASSLSRGMSYEQYF. The rearrangement uses TRBV27 and TRBJ2-7; D possibly corresponds to TRBD2 (5 bases). There are 15 residues in the CDR3. CDR1 is MNHEY, CDR2 SMNVEV, per germline (reference sequence). The ends were cut back, 0 bases at V and 1 base at J, with 10 bases in the middle.

In the case of this clonotype: Compared with germline, one end of the junction differs, possibly owing to a read error. The chain combines TRBV10-2 with TRBJ1-6; the match to TRBD1 covers 9 bases. Germline CDR1 WSHSY, CDR2 SAAADI. The CDR3 length is 13 residues. This CDR3 is CASSPGQGLPLLF. The CDR3 region has the DNA TGCGCCAGCAGTCCGGGACAGGGTCTCCCCCTCCTCTTT.

This clonotype showed up many times. The V call is TRBV5-1, the J call TRBJ1-4; unclear D gene. Germline values: CDR1 SGHRS, CDR2 YFSETQ. The CDR3 length is 18 residues. Between the trimmed V and J ends, which lost 3 bases and 1 base, there was a span of 19 bases. The CDR3 spells CASSSPGISFQTNEKLFF. CDR3 coding DNA: TGCGCCAGCAGCTCGCCCGGGATTTCGTTTCAAACTAATGAAAAACTGTTTTTT.